This TCR beta chain was identified during a study of cytomegalovirus exposure and HLA in healthy donors. PCR used 60 Vbeta primers and 13 Jbeta primers. Some clones are missing from TCRdb's copy, which holds only in-frame ones; the method was immunoSEQ multiplex PCR. The table includes 120,000 to 150,000 clones, roughly 80% detected once. Concerning this clone itself: Its antigen is not known.

Study-level points and caveats: Follow-up analysis seemed to connect common viral pathogens with several of the most significant clusters identified.

Trimming at V came to 4 bases and at J to 3 bases, leaving 9 bases not matched to a gene. The germline CDR1 and CDR2 sequences are SGHDT and YYEEEE. The CDR3 loop spans 16 amino acids. The receptor was derived from a man aged 35 to 55 in good health and CMV-seronegative. J is TRBJ2-2 and V is TRBV5-6; 7 bases are shared with TRBD1. Input material: PBMCs. The CDR3: CASSDDITGDTGELFF. The CDR3 region has the DNA TGTGCCAGCAGCGACGACATTACAGGGGACACCGGGGAGCTGTTTTTT.